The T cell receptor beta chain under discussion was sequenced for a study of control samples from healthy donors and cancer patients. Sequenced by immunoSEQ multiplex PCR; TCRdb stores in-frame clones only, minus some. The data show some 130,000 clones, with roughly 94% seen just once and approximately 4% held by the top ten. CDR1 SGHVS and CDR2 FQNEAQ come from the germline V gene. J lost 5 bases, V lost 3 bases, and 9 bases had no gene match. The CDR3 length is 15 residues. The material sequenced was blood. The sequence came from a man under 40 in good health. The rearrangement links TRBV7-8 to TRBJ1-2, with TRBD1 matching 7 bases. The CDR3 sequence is CASSFGTGVGYGYTF. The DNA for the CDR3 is TGTGCCAGCAGCTTCGGAACAGGGGTGGGGTATGGCTACACCTTC.